This note documents a single TCR beta chain sequence. Authors' processing steps: Amplification of reference gene primers provided the estimated nucleated cell counts. Only in-frame clones appear in the TCRdb table, and some are missing; sequencing was by immunoSEQ multiplex PCR. The D gene and trimming were derived from the DNA, and the V and J assignments and clone size from that table. The sample lists about 220,000 clones, 84% occurring once. The sample belongs to a study of blood T cell repertoires in COVID-19. About the study: COVID-19 samples collected from the United States, Italy and Spain covered acute and convalescent phases. The analysed material was cDNA or gDNA that came from T cells, B-cell-depleted T cells, or PBMCs.

V was clipped by 8 bases and J by 7 bases; unmatched bases: 9. CDR1 and CDR2 from the germline V gene are LNHDA and SQIVND (reference sequence). This CDR3 comprises 13 residues. The TCR comes from a man between 45 and 60 years old with active or convalescent COVID-19. Sequenced sample: peripheral blood. This chain uses TRBV19 with TRBJ2-7, with TRBD1 matching 9 bases. This chain's CDR3 is CASSGQGLSEQYF. In DNA form, the CDR3 reads TGTGCCAGTTCGGGACAGGGTCTGTCTGAGCAGTACTTC.